The clone carrying this T cell receptor (beta chain) showed up just a few times. No antigen is known for it. Then a second PCR, running about 6 to 12 cycles, was carried out with a sample-barcoded 5' primer and a J-beta primer mix. TCRdb reanalysed the 5' RACE reads using MiXCR and keeps one entry per CDR3 protein. The repertoire includes about 720,000 distinct CDR3 sequences, 20% to 30% of them detected once, and approximately 4% sits in the top ten. CDR3 length equals 14 residues. V lost 2 bases, J lost 4 bases, and 11 bases lay in between. The data originate from a study of blood T cells in healthy people across ages. Findings and limits, study-wide: Higher diversity and more naive CD4+ cells were features of long-lived donors, compared to aged donors. Shifts in expanded clonotypes may have been confounded by donor CMV status, which was unknown.

A further study also used this sample, focusing on T cells of mothers and their children. That work states: In both related and unrelated pairs, TCR recombination output is shaped similarly by thymic selection. It was related mother-child pairs that showed slightly higher overlap than unrelated pairs, without reaching significance.

The sample consisted of blood. This clonotype originated in a boy aged 5-17 years in good health. The V and J genes are TRBV12-3 or TRBV12-4 and TRBJ1-2; D not certain. The CDR3 nucleotides read TGTGCCAGCAGTTTATCGGTGGTTACCTATGGCTACACCTTC. Amino acids: CASSLSVVTYGYTF.